This entry concerns a single T cell receptor (beta chain). Its target is not known. This CDR3 has 16 amino acids. V was clipped by 3 bases and J by 6 bases; unmatched bases: 11. Germline loops: CDR1 LGHNA, CDR2 YNFKEQ. Primers included in the PCR were 60 Vbeta and 13 Jbeta primers. Sequenced by immunoSEQ multiplex PCR; TCRdb stores in-frame clones only, minus some. This repertoire includes under 130,000 clones. This sample was taken from a study of cytomegalovirus exposure and HLA in healthy donors. Whole-study findings and limits: Roughly uniform sequencing depth across donors was assumed, possibly incorrectly.

This sequence joins TRBV4-2 and TRBJ2-7, with 10 bases lining up with TRBD2. The sequenced material came from PBMCs. This TCR was sampled from a middle-aged man in good health and CMV-seronegative. CDR3 DNA: TGTGCCAGCAGCCACGGGGGGACTAGCGAAACCCCCGAGCAGTACTTC. It translates to CASSHGGTSETPEQYF.